The 31 T cell receptor beta chains below come from one sample, sequenced in a study of T cells in tuberculosis. Cells were sorted from thawed PBMC rested overnight and stained with GMM-loaded CD1B tetramer, viability dye and anti-CD3. The lipid loaded on the CD1B tetramers was C32 glucose monomycolate from Rhodococcus equi. Sequenced by immunoSEQ multiplex PCR; TCRdb stores in-frame clones only, minus some. This sample has tens of thousands of clones, with 81% found just once. The sequencing input was CD1b-GMM tetramer-negative cells sorted from PBMCs. These receptors were taken from an adult woman with latent tuberculosis.

In its sample, this clone was seen a few times. The V gene is TRBV21-1, the J gene TRBJ1-4. TRBV21-1 counts as a pseudogene. This CDR3 comprises 15 residues. In nucleotides, the CDR3 is TGTGCCAGCAGCATCCCCAGGAGGCGTTTTGAAAAACTGTTTTTT. This codes for CASSIPRRRFEKLFF.

CDR3 bases: TGTGCCAGCAGTCCCCGAAGCGGAAGCACAGATACGCAGTATTTT. It codes for CASSPRSGSTDTQYF. This sequence joins TRBV7-6 and TRBJ2-3, with D possibly matching TRBD2 (5 bases). The CDR3 length is 15 residues. Germline V gene sequence: CDR1 SGHVS, CDR2 FNYEAQ. V was pared by 6 bases and J by 0 bases, with 13 bases between. The variable domain in full, with the rest retrieved from reference TRBV7-6 and TRBJ2-3, is GAGVSQSPRYKVTKRGQDVALRCDPISGHVSLYWYRQALGQGPEFLTYFNYEAQQDKSGLPNDRFSAERPEGSISTLTIQRTEQRDSAMYRCASSPRSGSTDTQYFGPGTRLTVL.

This clone was found once. The gene calls are TRBV7-2 and TRBJ2-5; no clear D gene. V lost 4 bases, J lost 11 bases, and 14 bases lay in between. The CDR3 length is 12 residues. From germline, CDR1 is SGHTA and CDR2 FQGNSA. DNA for the CDR3: TGTGCCAGCAGCTCGCTAAATTTAGAGCAGTACTTC. As protein: CASSSLNLEQYF.

In its sample, this clone was seen a few times. V gene TRBV7-3 combines with J gene TRBJ2-6; no firm D call. Germline CDR1 SGHTA, CDR2 FQGTGA. The CDR3 runs to 13 residues. V lost 5 bases, J lost 3 bases, and 5 bases lay in between. This CDR3 is CASSPNGANVLTF. The CDR3 bases are TGTGCCAGCAGCCCAAATGGGGCCAACGTCCTGACTTTC. The full variable domain, rest sourced from reference TRBV7-3 and TRBJ2-6, is GAGVSQTPSNKVTEKGKYVELRCDPISGHTALYWYRQSLGQGPEFLIYFQGTGAADDSGLPNDRFFAVRPEGSVSTLKIQRTERGDSAVYLCASSPNGANVLTFGAGSRLTVL.

This clone turned up a few times. The chain combines TRBV6-6 with TRBJ1-4; D is possibly TRBD1 (5 bases). Between the trimmed V and J ends, which lost 2 bases and 8 bases, there was a span of 15 bases. The germline V gene has CDR1 MNHNY and CDR2 SVGAGI (reference sequence). The CDR3 has 15 amino acids. CDR3 in amino acids: CASSYLGLGGEKLFF. DNA of the CDR3: TGTGCCAGCAGTTACCTGGGACTAGGAGGGGAAAAACTGTTTTTT.

This sequence joins TRBV9 and TRBJ2-3, with 7 positions matching TRBD2. This CDR3 is 16 amino acids long. V lost 0 bases, J lost 4 bases, and 8 bases stayed unmatched. Germline V gene sequence: CDR1 SGDLS, CDR2 YYNGEE. This CDR3 reads CASSVAWGSGADTQYF. DNA for the CDR3: TGTGCCAGCAGCGTAGCTTGGGGGAGCGGGGCAGATACGCAGTATTTT.

The chain combines TRBV11-3 with TRBJ2-7, with 9 bases matching TRBD2. In germline, CDR1 is SGHNT, CDR2 YENEEA. Germline trimming cut 5 bases from V and 9 bases from J; bases unmatched to any gene: 14. CDR3 length: 15 residues. The CDR3 nucleotides are TGTGCCAGCAGCCCCAGGACTAGCGACCTTTATGCGCAGTACTTC. Translation gives CASSPRTSDLYAQYF.

The rearrangement links TRBV7-2 to TRBJ2-6; D is possibly TRBD2 (6 bases). The germline V gene has CDR1 SGHTA and CDR2 FQGNSA. The CDR3 consists of 17 residues. The germline V and J ends were trimmed by 3 bases and 4 bases, with 16 bases remaining between them. CDR3 nucleotides: TGTGCCAGCAGCTTGGGGGGTCCGGTCCCGGGGGCCAACGTCCTGACTTTC. Translated, it gives CASSLGGPVPGANVLTF.

The V and J genes are TRBV6-4 and TRBJ1-1; 11 positions match TRBD1. Germline V gene sequence: CDR1 MRHNA, CDR2 SNTAGT. The CDR3 length is 17 residues. J gave up 1 base and V 2 bases, and 6 bases lay outside the gene matches. The CDR3: CASSDPGTGGENTEAFF. The CDR3 region has the DNA TGTGCCAGCAGTGACCCCGGGACAGGGGGTGAGAACACTGAAGCTTTCTTT.

The chain employs TRBV25-1 and TRBJ1-1, with a possible D match to TRBD1 (5 bases). The V end was cut by 5 bases, the J end by 4 bases, with 11 bases between. Germline lookup yields CDR1 MGHDK and CDR2 SYGVNS. The CDR3 is 13 residues long. The DNA for the CDR3 is TGTGCCAGCAGTCCCCTGGGGGGCACTGAAGCTTTCTTT. This gives the protein CASSPLGGTEAFF.

This chain connects TRBV5-5 to TRBJ2-3, with a weak D call TRBD1 (5 bases). V gave up 0 bases and J gave up 2 bases, with 10 bases separating them. This CDR3 contains 15 residues. CDR1 and CDR2 from the germline V gene are SGHKS and YYEKEE (reference sequence). The DNA for the CDR3 is TGTGCCAGCAGCTTGGGGGGCCAAATCACAGATACGCAGTATTTT. This translates into CASSLGGQITDTQYF.

This clone was detected a few times. The J gene is TRBJ1-6, the V gene TRBV5-6; the D gene is possibly TRBD1 (5 bases). V lost 3 bases, J lost 3 bases, and 10 bases lay in between. Germline V CDR1 and CDR2: SGHDT, YYEEEE. The CDR3 length is 15 residues. The CDR3 is CASSSPGNYNSPLHF. The CDR3 DNA reads TGTGCCAGCAGCTCCCCAGGGAACTATAATTCACCCCTCCACTTT.

The chain employs TRBV4-2 and TRBJ1-1; D remains unclear. CDR3 length equals 15 residues. Germline V CDR1 and CDR2: LGHNA, YNFKEQ. Trimming removed 0 bases from V and 5 bases from J, with 13 bases in between. CDR3 sequence (DNA): TGTGCCAGCAGCCAAGATTGGGCCCGACGGACTGAAGCTTTCTTT. Amino acids: CASSQDWARRTEAFF.

The chain joins TRBV6-5 to TRBJ1-1, with 7 nucleotides matching TRBD1. J lost 1 base, V lost 7 bases, and 9 bases had no gene match. This CDR3 is built from 15 residues. Germline V gives CDR1 MNHEY, CDR2 SVGAGI. The CDR3 coding sequence is TGTGCCAGCAACCGCGCCCGGACAGGGAACACTGAAGCTTTCTTT. Its translation: CASNRARTGNTEAFF.

V and J are TRBV6-5 and TRBJ1-1, with 10 bases that match TRBD1. This CDR3 is built from 15 residues. Germline values: CDR1 MNHEY, CDR2 SVGAGI. With V trimmed by 7 bases and J by 1 base, 6 bases remained unmatched. The CDR3: CASTRQGARNTEAFF. CDR3 nucleotides: TGTGCCAGCACGAGACAGGGGGCAAGGAACACTGAAGCTTTCTTT.

J is TRBJ2-2 and V is TRBV7-8, with 10 bases aligning to TRBD2. J gave up 4 bases and V 2 bases, and 4 bases lay outside the gene matches. The CDR3 runs to 16 residues. CDR1 is SGHVS and CDR2 is FQNEAQ in the germline V gene. CDR3 DNA sequence: TGTGCCAGCAGCTTACTAGCGGGAGAGAGCACCGGGGAGCTGTTTTTT. It codes for CASSLLAGESTGELFF.

This clone was seen only a few times. The V gene is TRBV7-8, the J gene TRBJ1-5; D is unresolved. The CDR3 has 14 amino acids. CDR1 and CDR2 (germline): SGHVS, FQNEAQ. Trimming left V 5 bases short and J 0 bases short, with 8 bases between. Written as DNA, the CDR3 is TGTGCCAGCAGCCCCACCTATAGCAATCAGCCCCAGCATTTT. It is translated as CASSPTYSNQPQHF.

A few counts support this clone. V is TRBV6-1 and J is TRBJ2-1; D is perhaps TRBD2 (5 bases). CDR3 length equals 14 residues. Trimming took 9 bases from V and 8 from J, leaving 20 bases between them. Germline lookup yields CDR1 MNHNS and CDR2 SASEGT. In nucleotides, the CDR3 is TGTGCCAGTAGAGCTAGCATGGCCAGCGATGAGCAGTTCTTC. This gives the protein CASRASMASDEQFF.

This chain uses TRBV11-2 with TRBJ2-2; possibly TRBD2 for D (6 bases). V was cut by 4 bases and J by 7 bases, with 22 bases left in between. The CDR3 has 17 residues. CDR1 and CDR2 (germline): SGHAT, FQNNGV. CDR3 region: CASSSTRTFALGGELFF. The DNA of the CDR3 is TGTGCCAGCAGCTCGACTAGGACCTTCGCCTTGGGCGGGGAGCTGTTTTTT.

The chain is built from TRBV10-1 and TRBJ1-1; D is ambiguous. This CDR3 has 13 amino acids. Germline V lookup: CDR1 WNHNN, CDR2 SYGVQD (reference sequence). Trimming left V 4 bases short and J 3 bases short, with 9 bases between. This CDR3 reads CASSVTIDTEAFF. CDR3 bases: TGCGCCAGCAGTGTCACTATTGACACTGAAGCTTTCTTT.

The CDR3 sequence is CASTPSRGAGYGYTF. For the CDR3, the DNA is TGCGCCAGCACCCCGAGCAGGGGCGCTGGCTATGGCTACACCTTC. The J gene is TRBJ1-2, the V gene TRBV4-1, with TRBD1 as a possible D gene (6 bases). The germline V gene has CDR1 MGHRA and CDR2 YSYEKL. The CDR3 consists of 15 residues. V was pared by 7 bases and J by 4 bases, with 19 bases between.

The V call is TRBV21-1, the J call TRBJ1-1. TRBV21-1 constitutes a pseudogene. The length of the CDR3 is 13 residues. CDR3 nucleotide sequence: TGTGCCAGCAGCAAAGAGGAGGGGAAGGAAGCTTTCTTT. It translates to CASSKEEGKEAFF.

This chain joins TRBV19 and TRBJ2-7; TRBD1 matches 7 bases. Per the germline V gene, CDR1 is LNHDA and CDR2 is SQIVND (reference sequence). V lost 4 bases and J lost 0; bases outside the gene matches: 3. The CDR3 runs to 14 residues. DNA of the CDR3: TGTGCCAGTAGTACAGGGGGTAGCTCCTACGAGCAGTACTTC. It translates to CASSTGGSSYEQYF.

The CDR3 DNA is TGTGCCAGCAGTGGGGGGGGGCTAGCGGGAAGCGAGCAGTACTTC. This codes for CASSGGGLAGSEQYF. The chain recombines TRBV2 with TRBJ2-7; 9 bases are shared with TRBD2. With 4 bases clipped from V and 6 bases from J, the junction kept 10 bases outside the gene matches. CDR3 length: 15 residues. CDR1 is SNHLY, CDR2 FYNNEI, per germline.

The chain combines TRBV7-2 with TRBJ2-3; 14 bases are a match to TRBD2. CDR3 length: 17 amino acids. In germline, CDR1 is SGHTA, CDR2 FQGNSA. V dropped 6 bases and J dropped 1; count of bases not matched to a gene: 6. CDR3 protein: CASRRGLAGGRTDTQYF. CDR3 bases: TGTGCCAGCAGACGAGGACTAGCGGGGGGACGCACAGATACGCAGTATTTT.

The genes are TRBV28 and TRBJ2-1; TRBD2 agrees at 10 bases. Germline V gene lookup returns CDR1 MDHEN and CDR2 SYDVKM. V shed 2 bases and J 7 bases; nucleotides not matched to a gene: 5. This CDR3 has 15 residues. CDR3 DNA: TGTGCCAGCAGTTTAGCCAGCGGGAGGGCAAATGAGCAGTTCTTC. It yields the protein CASSLASGRANEQFF.

The count of this clone is one. The V and J genes are TRBV19 and TRBJ2-1, with a possible D match to TRBD2 (7 bases). V lost 6 bases and J lost 10, with 16 bases in between. The CDR3 sequence is 13 residues long. From germline, CDR1 is LNHDA and CDR2 SQIVND (reference sequence). CDR3 sequence reads: CASSQYREGEQFF. CDR3 bases: TGTGCCAGTAGCCAATACAGGGAGGGCGAGCAGTTCTTC.

The chain combines TRBV2 with TRBJ2-5; possible D gene TRBD1, 5 bases. V was trimmed by 7 bases and J by 5 bases, leaving 20 bases between them. The CDR3 consists of 15 residues. Germline assignment: CDR1 SNHLY and CDR2 FYNNEI. In nucleotides, the CDR3 is TGTGCCAGCATCCCAGGTCCACCCGCAGGGGAGACCCAGTACTTC. Its translation is CASIPGPPAGETQYF.

This clone was counted only a few times. This chain joins TRBV28 and TRBJ2-3; 9 bases map to TRBD2. Germline CDR1 is MDHEN and CDR2 is SYDVKM. This CDR3 has 13 amino acids. The J segment lost 4 bases and the V segment lost 7 bases, leaving 3 bases of the junction unmatched. This CDR3 reads CASKAGGADTQYF. The CDR3 DNA reads as TGTGCCAGCAAGGCGGGAGGGGCAGATACGCAGTATTTT.

This chain uses TRBV10-3 with TRBJ2-3; 8 nucleotides line up with TRBD2. Germline CDR1 reads ENHRY; CDR2 reads SYGVKD. Unmatched junction bases numbered 3, after V lost 7 bases and J lost 0 bases. CDR3 length equals 14 residues. This CDR3 reads CAIKIAGSTDTQYF. The CDR3 nucleotides read TGTGCCATCAAAATAGCGGGGAGCACAGATACGCAGTATTTT.

The chain is built from TRBV6-5 and TRBJ1-5; tentatively, D is TRBD1 (6 bases). The CDR3 length is 13 residues. From germline, CDR1 is MNHEY and CDR2 SVGAGI. Trimming left V 10 bases short and J 2 bases short, with 12 bases between. CDR3 DNA: TGTGCCACCCGGGGGGGCGGCAATCAGCCCCAGCATTTT. Amino acids: CATRGGGNQPQHF.